Listed below are T cell receptor beta chains from one sample, sequenced in a study of beta chain features in type 1 diabetes. The protocol was immunoSEQ multiplex PCR, while the TCRdb copy is restricted to in-frame clones and leaves out a portion. The data contain 450,000 to 550,000 clones, 25% to 35% of them singletons. The sequencing sample was made of naive CD4+ T cells from blood. The receptors here all came from a man younger than 35 in good health. The CDR3 runs from the conserved cysteine through the conserved F or W. The order of the fields is D gene, J gene, clone size, V gene, CDR3 DNA, CDR3 protein. The D gene is left open where the match is weak. Clone size, where shown, is once, few, many, or a class for clones that have expanded.

d_gene: TRBD1; j_gene: TRBJ2-2; abundance: -; v_gene: TRBV9; CDR3nt: TGTGCCAGCAGCGCCGAGGGACAGGGGGCGCGGACCGGGGAGCTGTTTTTT; CDR3aa: CASSAEGQGARTGELFF
d_gene: TRBD1; j_gene: TRBJ2-2; abundance: few; v_gene: TRBV29-1; CDR3nt: TGCAGCGTTGAAGATGCCCAGGGGGCGTTCACCGGGGAGCTGTTTTTT; CDR3aa: CSVEDAQGAFTGELFF
d_gene: TRBD2; j_gene: TRBJ2-3; abundance: few; v_gene: TRBV4-1; CDR3nt: TGCGCCAGCAGCCGATTTCCAGCTAGCGGGATAGCAGATACGCAGTATTTT; CDR3aa: CASSRFPASGIADTQYF
d_gene: -; j_gene: TRBJ2-7; abundance: -; v_gene: TRBV25-1; CDR3nt: TGTGCCAGCAGCGCTGGACAAAGCTCCTACGAGCAGTACTTC; CDR3aa: CASSAGQSSYEQYF
d_gene: TRBD1; j_gene: TRBJ1-2; abundance: -; v_gene: TRBV19; CDR3nt: TGTGCCAGTACCCCGGGACAGGGAGCTAACTATGGCTACACCTTC; CDR3aa: CASTPGQGANYGYTF
d_gene: TRBD2; j_gene: TRBJ2-1; abundance: -; v_gene: TRBV7-9; CDR3nt: TGTGCCAGCAGCTTGACTAGCGGGAGAATTAATGAGCAGTTCTTC; CDR3aa: CASSLTSGRINEQFF
d_gene: -; j_gene: TRBJ2-1; abundance: few; v_gene: TRBV13; CDR3nt: TGTGCCAGCAGCCCACTAGGGGTGGGCTCCTACAATGAGCAGTTCTTC; CDR3aa: CASSPLGVGSYNEQFF
d_gene: -; j_gene: TRBJ2-7; abundance: -; v_gene: TRBV11-2; CDR3nt: TGTGCCAGCAGCTTAGTAAGGGACTACGAGCAGTACTTC; CDR3aa: CASSLVRDYEQYF
d_gene: TRBD1; j_gene: TRBJ2-5; abundance: -; v_gene: TRBV4-1; CDR3nt: TGCGCCAGCAGCCTGGGGGACAGGGGCCTCGGGGAGACCCAGTACTTC; CDR3aa: CASSLGDRGLGETQYF
d_gene: -; j_gene: TRBJ2-5; abundance: -; v_gene: TRBV6-6; CDR3nt: TGTGCCAGCAGTGGAACCCACAGGGTCACTCAAGAGACCCAGTACTTC; CDR3aa: CASSGTHRVTQETQYF
d_gene: -; j_gene: TRBJ2-3; abundance: few; v_gene: TRBV7-2; CDR3nt: TGTGCCAGCAGCTTCGCAGGGGTGGATACGCAGTATTTT; CDR3aa: CASSFAGVDTQYF
d_gene: -; j_gene: TRBJ2-1; abundance: few; v_gene: TRBV5-4; CDR3nt: TGTGCCAGCAGCTTGTTTGCCTTCAGATCCTACAATGAGCAGTTCTTC; CDR3aa: CASSLFAFRSYNEQFF
d_gene: -; j_gene: TRBJ2-7; abundance: few; v_gene: TRBV7-2; CDR3nt: TGTGCCAGCAGCATAGTTACCTACGAGCAGTACTTC; CDR3aa: CASSIVTYEQYF
d_gene: -; j_gene: TRBJ1-5; abundance: -; v_gene: TRBV12-5; CDR3nt: TGTGCTAGTGCCGGGAGTGGCAATCAGCCCCAGCATTTT; CDR3aa: CASAGSGNQPQHF
d_gene: TRBD1; j_gene: TRBJ1-2; abundance: few; v_gene: TRBV2; CDR3nt: TGTGCCAGCAAAATGACAGGGTTGAACTATGGCTACACCTTC; CDR3aa: CASKMTGLNYGYTF
d_gene: TRBD2; j_gene: TRBJ2-1; abundance: -; v_gene: TRBV9; CDR3nt: TGTGCCAGCAGCGTAGGACTAGCGGAAGAGCAGTTCTTC; CDR3aa: CASSVGLAEEQFF
d_gene: TRBD1; j_gene: TRBJ2-3; abundance: -; v_gene: TRBV4-2; CDR3nt: TGTGCCAGCAGCCAAGATTCTGCAGGGGGCCGGCCAGATACGCAGTATTTT; CDR3aa: CASSQDSAGGRPDTQYF
d_gene: TRBD1; j_gene: TRBJ2-5; abundance: -; v_gene: TRBV23-1; CDR3nt: TGCGCCAGCGTAACCGGGACAGAAGAGACCCAGTACTTC; CDR3aa: CASVTGTEETQYF
d_gene: -; j_gene: TRBJ2-1; abundance: -; v_gene: TRBV28; CDR3nt: TGTGCCAGCAGTATGGGAGGCTCCTACAATGAGCAGTTCTTC; CDR3aa: CASSMGGSYNEQFF
d_gene: TRBD2; j_gene: TRBJ2-5; abundance: -; v_gene: TRBV9; CDR3nt: TGTGCCAGCAGCCCAAATGTAGCGGGAGGGCGGGAGACCCAGTACTTC; CDR3aa: CASSPNVAGGRETQYF
d_gene: -; j_gene: TRBJ2-3; abundance: -; v_gene: TRBV15; CDR3nt: TGTGCCACCAGCAGAACCAGCACAGATACGCAGTATTTT; CDR3aa: CATSRTSTDTQYF
d_gene: -; j_gene: TRBJ2-7; abundance: -; v_gene: TRBV30; CDR3nt: TGTGCCTGGGGTAGGCTGGCCACCTACGAGCAGTACTTC; CDR3aa: CAWGRLATYEQYF
d_gene: -; j_gene: TRBJ2-1; abundance: few; v_gene: TRBV25-1; CDR3nt: TGTGCCAGCAGTGCTAACAGGGACAATGAGCAGTTCTTC; CDR3aa: CASSANRDNEQFF
d_gene: TRBD1; j_gene: TRBJ1-4; abundance: -; v_gene: TRBV30; CDR3nt: TGTGCCTGGACTCGACAGGGCCAATGGGAAAAACTGTTTTTT; CDR3aa: CAWTRQGQWEKLFF
d_gene: -; j_gene: TRBJ2-1; abundance: few; v_gene: TRBV14; CDR3nt: TGTGCCAGCAGCCAACCCGGGGGCCGGGGTGAGCAGTTCTTC; CDR3aa: CASSQPGGRGEQFF
d_gene: TRBD2; j_gene: TRBJ2-5; abundance: -; v_gene: TRBV5-1; CDR3nt: TGCGCCAGCAGCCCGGTGGGGCAGCGGGAGTCTCACGAGACCCAGTACTTC; CDR3aa: CASSPVGQRESHETQYF
d_gene: TRBD2; j_gene: TRBJ2-7; abundance: -; v_gene: TRBV28; CDR3nt: TGTGCCAGCAGCACTAGCGGGAGGGACGAGCAGTACTTC; CDR3aa: CASSTSGRDEQYF
d_gene: -; j_gene: TRBJ2-7; abundance: few; v_gene: TRBV5-6; CDR3nt: TGTGCCAGCAGCTCCTTATACACCGAGCAGTACTTC; CDR3aa: CASSSLYTEQYF
d_gene: -; j_gene: TRBJ2-2; abundance: few; v_gene: TRBV25-1; CDR3nt: TGTGCCAGCAGAAAACAGGGTGCACGGGAGCTGTTTTTT; CDR3aa: CASRKQGARELFF
d_gene: -; j_gene: TRBJ2-1; abundance: -; v_gene: TRBV19; CDR3nt: TGTGCCAGTAGTACCGGACCATCGGAGCAGTTCTTC; CDR3aa: CASSTGPSEQFF
d_gene: TRBD2; j_gene: TRBJ2-1; abundance: -; v_gene: TRBV29-1; CDR3nt: TGCAGCGGCGCAAACCCGGGAGGGCCGTACAATGAGCAGTTCTTC; CDR3aa: CSGANPGGPYNEQFF
d_gene: TRBD1; j_gene: TRBJ1-5; abundance: few; v_gene: TRBV30; CDR3nt: TGTGCCTGGACAGGGGGGAGCAATCAGCCCCAGCATTTT; CDR3aa: CAWTGGSNQPQHF
d_gene: -; j_gene: TRBJ1-2; abundance: few; v_gene: TRBV5-8; CDR3nt: TGTGCCAGCAGCCGGATCGGTGGCTACACCTTC; CDR3aa: CASSRIGGYTF
d_gene: -; j_gene: TRBJ2-2; abundance: -; v_gene: TRBV29-1; CDR3nt: TGCAGCGTTGTAAGCGGGAACACCGGGGAGCTGTTTTTT; CDR3aa: CSVVSGNTGELFF
d_gene: TRBD2; j_gene: TRBJ2-3; abundance: -; v_gene: TRBV29-1; CDR3nt: TGCAGCGCTCCACTAGCGTCTAGCACAGATACGCAGTATTTT; CDR3aa: CSAPLASSTDTQYF
d_gene: -; j_gene: TRBJ2-5; abundance: few; v_gene: TRBV7-8; CDR3nt: TGTGCCAGCAGCTTAGCTCGGCGGGGGCGTCAAGAGACCCAGTACTTC; CDR3aa: CASSLARRGRQETQYF
d_gene: -; j_gene: TRBJ1-5; abundance: few; v_gene: TRBV30; CDR3nt: TGTGCCTGTGGGGGGATCAATCAGCCCCAGCATTTT; CDR3aa: CACGGINQPQHF
d_gene: -; j_gene: TRBJ2-3; abundance: -; v_gene: TRBV5-1; CDR3nt: TGCGCCAGCAGCCTTGGGCAGAGCACAGATACGCAGTATTTT; CDR3aa: CASSLGQSTDTQYF
d_gene: -; j_gene: TRBJ1-5; abundance: -; v_gene: TRBV7-2; CDR3nt: TGTGCCAGCAGCTTGCACAGCGATCAGCCCCAGCATTTT; CDR3aa: CASSLHSDQPQHF
d_gene: -; j_gene: TRBJ1-3; abundance: few; v_gene: TRBV29-1; CDR3nt: TGCAGCGTCAGATCAGGGGTCTCTGGAAACACCATATATTTT; CDR3aa: CSVRSGVSGNTIYF
d_gene: -; j_gene: TRBJ2-1; abundance: -; v_gene: TRBV4-3; CDR3nt: TGCGCCAGCAGCCAAGATAGACGGGGCACATACAATGAGCAGTTCTTC; CDR3aa: CASSQDRRGTYNEQFF
d_gene: TRBD1; j_gene: TRBJ2-3; abundance: -; v_gene: TRBV30; CDR3nt: TGTGCCTGGAGTCCTCACAGGGGCCGCACAGATACGCAGTATTTT; CDR3aa: CAWSPHRGRTDTQYF
d_gene: -; j_gene: TRBJ2-6; abundance: -; v_gene: TRBV13; CDR3nt: TGTGCCAGCAGCCAGGGGTCCGCTGGGGCCAACGTCCTGACTTTC; CDR3aa: CASSQGSAGANVLTF
d_gene: TRBD1; j_gene: TRBJ1-2; abundance: -; v_gene: TRBV30; CDR3nt: TGTGCCTGGAAGGGGGCCTATGGCTACACCTTC; CDR3aa: CAWKGAYGYTF
d_gene: -; j_gene: TRBJ2-3; abundance: -; v_gene: TRBV29-1; CDR3nt: TGCAGCTTGATTAGCGGCACAGATACGCAGTATTTT; CDR3aa: CSLISGTDTQYF
d_gene: -; j_gene: TRBJ2-1; abundance: -; v_gene: TRBV9; CDR3nt: TGTGCCAGCAGCGTAGTCGGGGGAGTTGTCAATGAGCAGTTCTTC; CDR3aa: CASSVVGGVVNEQFF
d_gene: TRBD1; j_gene: TRBJ1-2; abundance: -; v_gene: TRBV18; CDR3nt: TGTGCCAGCTCCCTGGACAGGGAAACCTATGGCTACACCTTC; CDR3aa: CASSLDRETYGYTF
d_gene: -; j_gene: TRBJ2-3; abundance: -; v_gene: TRBV10-3; CDR3nt: TGTGCCATCAGTGAGTCAGGGGAAGATACGCAGTATTTT; CDR3aa: CAISESGEDTQYF
d_gene: -; j_gene: TRBJ2-1; abundance: few; v_gene: TRBV30; CDR3nt: TGTGCCTGGAGGGGGGACTACAATGAGCAGTTCTTC; CDR3aa: CAWRGDYNEQFF